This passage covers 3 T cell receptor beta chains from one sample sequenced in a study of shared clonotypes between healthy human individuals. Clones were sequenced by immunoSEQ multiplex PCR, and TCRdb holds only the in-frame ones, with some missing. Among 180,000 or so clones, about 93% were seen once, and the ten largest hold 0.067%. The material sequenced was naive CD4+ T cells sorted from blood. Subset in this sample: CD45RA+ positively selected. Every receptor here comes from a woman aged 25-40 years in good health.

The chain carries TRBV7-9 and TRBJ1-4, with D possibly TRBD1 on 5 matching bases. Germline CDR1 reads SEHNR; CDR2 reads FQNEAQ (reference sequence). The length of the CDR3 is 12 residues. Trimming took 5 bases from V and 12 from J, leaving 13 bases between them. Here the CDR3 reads CASSNRQPQLFF. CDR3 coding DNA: TGTGCCAGCAGCAATCGACAGCCACAACTGTTTTTT.

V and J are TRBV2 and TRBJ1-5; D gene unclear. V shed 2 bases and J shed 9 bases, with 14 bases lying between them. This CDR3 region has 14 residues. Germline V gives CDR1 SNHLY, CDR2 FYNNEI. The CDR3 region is CASSELSYSRPQHF. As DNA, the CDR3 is TGTGCCAGCAGTGAATTATCTTATTCGCGGCCCCAGCATTTT.

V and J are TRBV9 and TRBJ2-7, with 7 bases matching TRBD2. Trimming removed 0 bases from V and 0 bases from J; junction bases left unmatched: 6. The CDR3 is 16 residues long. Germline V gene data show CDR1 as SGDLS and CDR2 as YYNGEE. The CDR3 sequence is CASSVGDSGFSYEQYF. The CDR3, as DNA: TGTGCCAGCAGCGTAGGGGATAGCGGGTTCTCCTACGAGCAGTACTTC.